This T cell receptor beta chain derives from a study of control samples from healthy donors and cancer patients (TCRdb year 2020). The CDR3 sequence holds 16 residues, the cysteine and phenylalanine included. Solely the CDR3 DNA is kept, with 48 bases framed from the first base. The germline V gene supplies CDR1 MNHEY and CDR2 SVGAGI. V trim: 0 bases; J trim: 4 bases; unmatched bases: 7. Receptor amplification or capture employed the immunoSEQ multiplex PCR assay. This immuneACCESS table, as held by TCRdb, lists in-frame sequences with V and J called but not all clones. Of the missing ones, under half trace to an unresolved V gene in checked studies; the others have no known cause. The sample table contains fewer than 300,000 clones; only one count was recorded for around 80% of them. The ten largest clones represent roughly 13% of the sample. Worth noting for this clone: Its cognate antigen has yet to be identified. No base qualities exist here, and no much larger clone lies one base off it.

The sequencing sample was made of PBMCs. The sequence joins TRBV6-5 to TRBJ1-2; 8 middle bases align to TRBD1. This TCR was sampled from a woman in her sixties or seventies with lung cancer. The DNA sequence is as follows: TGTGCCAGCAGTTACTCAGGACAGGGTCCATTCTATGGCTACACCTTC. Its translation reads: CASSYSGQGPFYGYTF.